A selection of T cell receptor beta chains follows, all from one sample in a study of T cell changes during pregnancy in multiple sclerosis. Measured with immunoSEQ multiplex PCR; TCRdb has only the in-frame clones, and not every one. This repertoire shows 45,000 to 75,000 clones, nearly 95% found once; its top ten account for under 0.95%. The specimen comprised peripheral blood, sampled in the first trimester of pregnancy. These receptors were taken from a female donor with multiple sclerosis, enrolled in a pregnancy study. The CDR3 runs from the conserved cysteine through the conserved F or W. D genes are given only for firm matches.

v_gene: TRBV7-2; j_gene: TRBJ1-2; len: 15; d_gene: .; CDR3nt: TGTGCCAGCAGCTTAAGGCAGACATTCACAGAGGGCTACACCTTC; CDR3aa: CASSLRQTFTEGYTF
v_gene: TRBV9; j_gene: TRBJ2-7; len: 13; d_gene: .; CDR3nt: TGTGCCAGCAGCGTAGATAGCGGCTACGAGCAGTACTTC; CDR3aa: CASSVDSGYEQYF
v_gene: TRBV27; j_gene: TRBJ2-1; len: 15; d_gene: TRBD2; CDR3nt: TGTGCCAGCAGGGGACTAGCGGGGGGTTACAATGAGCAGTTCTTC; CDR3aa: CASRGLAGGYNEQFF
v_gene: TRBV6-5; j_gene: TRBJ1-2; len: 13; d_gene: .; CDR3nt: TGTGCCAGCAGTCACAGGGAATACTATGGCTACACCTTC; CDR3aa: CASSHREYYGYTF
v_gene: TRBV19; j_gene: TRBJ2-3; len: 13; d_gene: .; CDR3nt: TGTGCCAGTAGTATTCCCCCATCCGATACGCAGTATTTT; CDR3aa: CASSIPPSDTQYF
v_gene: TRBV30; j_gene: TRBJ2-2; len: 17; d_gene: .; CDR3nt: TGTGCCTGGCGGCAGCCACACGCGGGATGGGCCACCGGGGAGCTGTTTTTT; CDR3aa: CAWRQPHAGWATGELFF
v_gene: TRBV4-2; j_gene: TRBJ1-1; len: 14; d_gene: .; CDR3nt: TGTGCCAGCAGCCTCCGTGGGGCGAACACTGAAGCTTTCTTT; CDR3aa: CASSLRGANTEAFF
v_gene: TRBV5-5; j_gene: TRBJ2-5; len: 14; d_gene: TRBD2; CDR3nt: TGTGCCAGCAACCAAGCGGGGGTCCCACAGACCCAGTACTTC; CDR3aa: CASNQAGVPQTQYF
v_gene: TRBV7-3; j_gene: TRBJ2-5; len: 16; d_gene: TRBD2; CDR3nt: TGTGCCAGCAGCTTCGGCGGGGGGATGACTCAAGAGACCCAGTACTTC; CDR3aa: CASSFGGGMTQETQYF
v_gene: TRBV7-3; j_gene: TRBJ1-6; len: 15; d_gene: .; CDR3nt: TGTGCCAGCAGCTTACGGGATGGGATTGGCTCACCCCTCCACTTT; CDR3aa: CASSLRDGIGSPLHF
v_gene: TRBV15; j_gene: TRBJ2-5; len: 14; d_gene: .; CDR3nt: TGTGCCACCAGCGGCTCGGGGGAGCAAGAGACCCAGTACTTC; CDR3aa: CATSGSGEQETQYF
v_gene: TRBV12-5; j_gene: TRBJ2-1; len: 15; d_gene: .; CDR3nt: TGTGCTAGTGGTTTGGTAGTGGGGGGGCTCCATGAGCAGTTCTTC; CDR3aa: CASGLVVGGLHEQFF
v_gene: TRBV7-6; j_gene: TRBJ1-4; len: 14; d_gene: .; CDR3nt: TGTGCCAGCAGCTTAAGGACAACCCTCGAAAAACTGTTTTTT; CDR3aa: CASSLRTTLEKLFF
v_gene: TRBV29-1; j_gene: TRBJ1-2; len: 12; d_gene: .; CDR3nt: TGCAGCGCGTCGACAGTACTCTATGGCTACACCTTC; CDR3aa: CSASTVLYGYTF
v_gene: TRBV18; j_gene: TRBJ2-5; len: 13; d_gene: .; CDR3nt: TGTGCCAGCTCACCGGAGATCGTAGAGACCCAGTACTTC; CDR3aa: CASSPEIVETQYF
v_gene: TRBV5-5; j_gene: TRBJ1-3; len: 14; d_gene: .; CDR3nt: TGTGCCAGCAGCTGGGACTACTCTGGAAACACCATATATTTT; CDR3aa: CASSWDYSGNTIYF
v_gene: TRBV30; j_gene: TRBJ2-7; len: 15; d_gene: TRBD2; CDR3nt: TGTGCCTGGACCCTTAGCGGGGGGGCTCCCTACGAGCAGTACTTC; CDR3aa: CAWTLSGGAPYEQYF
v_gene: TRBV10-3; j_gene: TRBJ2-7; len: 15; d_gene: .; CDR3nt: TGTGCCATCGCCACAACGAGGCCGTCCTCCTACGAGCAGTACTTC; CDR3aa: CAIATTRPSSYEQYF
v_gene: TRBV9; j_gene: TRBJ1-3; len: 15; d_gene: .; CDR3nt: TGTGCCAGCAGCCTAGGGAGCGACTCTGGAAACACCATATATTTT; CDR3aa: CASSLGSDSGNTIYF
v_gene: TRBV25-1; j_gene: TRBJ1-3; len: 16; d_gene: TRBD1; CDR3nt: TGTGCCAGCAGTGAATCAACAGGGGGTACCTCTGGGACCATATATTTT; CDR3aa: CASSESTGGTSGTIYF
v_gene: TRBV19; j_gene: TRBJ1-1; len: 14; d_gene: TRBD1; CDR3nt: TGTGCCAGTAGGACAGGGTTAATGAACACTGAAGCTTTCTTT; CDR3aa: CASRTGLMNTEAFF
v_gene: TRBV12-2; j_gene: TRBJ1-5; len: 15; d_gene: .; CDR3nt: TGTGCAAGTCGCTTGGGAGGAGGGGGCGGTCAGCCCCAGCATTTT; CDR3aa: CASRLGGGGGQPQHF
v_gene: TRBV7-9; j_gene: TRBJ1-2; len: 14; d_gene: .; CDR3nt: TGTGCCAGCAGCGCGGCTAGCCTTGGGTATGGCTACACCTTC; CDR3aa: CASSAASLGYGYTF
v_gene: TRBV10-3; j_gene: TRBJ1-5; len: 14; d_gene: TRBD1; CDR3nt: TGTGCCATCAGCGACAGGGGGAGCAATCAGCCCCAGCATTTT; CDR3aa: CAISDRGSNQPQHF
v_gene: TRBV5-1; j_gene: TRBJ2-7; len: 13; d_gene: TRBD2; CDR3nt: TGCGCCAGCAGCTTTCGGGGGGGCGACGAGCAGTACTTC; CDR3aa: CASSFRGGDEQYF
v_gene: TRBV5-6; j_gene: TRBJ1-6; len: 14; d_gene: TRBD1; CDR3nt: TGTGCCAGCAGCTCGGGACAGGGCGATTCACCCCTCCACTTT; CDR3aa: CASSSGQGDSPLHF
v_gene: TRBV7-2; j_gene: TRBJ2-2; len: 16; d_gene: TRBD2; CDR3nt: TGTGCCAGCAGCCTGCTGGGGGGGTGGAACACCGGGGAGCTGTTTTTT; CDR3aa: CASSLLGGWNTGELFF